These 12 T cell receptor beta chains were sequenced from one sample in a study of blood T cell repertoires in COVID-19. Data came from immunoSEQ multiplex PCR; TCRdb stores just in-frame clones and leaves some out. This repertoire shows fewer than 85,000 clones, over 85% found once; its top ten account for over 4%. Sequencing used peripheral blood. Receptor source: a man between 50 and 59 years old with active COVID-19.

This clone was seen once. This chain uses TRBV7-9 with TRBJ1-4; 9 positions match TRBD1. CDR1 SEHNR and CDR2 FQNEAQ come from the germline V gene (reference sequence). The trim removed 3 bases at V and 8 bases at J, leaving 4 bases unmatched. The CDR3 length is 14 residues. CDR3 coding DNA: TGTGCCAGCAGCTTCGGACAGGGGAACGAAAAACTGTTTTTT. It is translated as CASSFGQGNEKLFF.

This clone was detected many times. The rearrangement uses TRBV10-2 and TRBJ2-7, with a weak D call TRBD2 (6 bases). The CDR3 totals 13 residues. CDR1 is WSHSY and CDR2 is SAAADI in the germline V gene. The V gene lost 6 bases and the J gene lost 3 bases, with 12 bases spanning the gap. The CDR3 region is CASSRELHYEQYF. The CDR3 nucleotides are TGCGCCAGCAGCCGGGAGCTCCACTACGAGCAGTACTTC.

The chain combines TRBV14 with TRBJ2-3, with 10 bases that match TRBD1. The J segment lost 7 bases and the V segment lost 4 bases, leaving 11 bases of the junction unmatched. Germline lookup yields CDR1 SGHDN and CDR2 FVKESK. CDR3 length equals 16 residues. CDR3 amino acids: CASSPRGQGGSYTQYF. In DNA, the CDR3 is TGTGCCAGCAGCCCCCGAGGACAGGGGGGCAGTTATACGCAGTATTTT.

This chain uses TRBV9 with TRBJ1-5, with 9 bases identical to TRBD1. The CDR3 covers 18 residues. V gave up 4 bases and J gave up 2 bases; unmatched junction bases: 13. CDR1 SGDLS and CDR2 YYNGEE come from the germline V gene. The DNA for the CDR3 is TGTGCCAGCAGCCTTCGGGACAGGGATGGGAGCGGCAATCAGCCCCAGCATTTT. Protein product: CASSLRDRDGSGNQPQHF.

This chain connects TRBV6-4 to TRBJ2-1, with 7 nucleotides matching TRBD1. V lost 0 bases, J lost 7 bases, and 3 bases stayed unmatched. The V gene's germline CDR1 is MRHNA and CDR2 SNTAGT. The CDR3 is made up of 14 amino acids. The CDR3 here is CASSDSGRGNEQFF. For the CDR3, the DNA is TGTGCCAGCAGTGACTCGGGCAGGGGGAATGAGCAGTTCTTC.

The chain carries TRBV6-5 and TRBJ2-5; TRBD2 is a possible D gene (5 bases). The germline V gene encodes CDR1 MNHEY and CDR2 SVGAGI. The CDR3 consists of 13 residues. V was cut by 7 bases and J by 4 bases, with 13 bases left in between. CDR3 region: CASNRRGAETQYF. The DNA of the CDR3 is TGTGCCAGCAACAGACGGGGTGCAGAGACCCAGTACTTC.

The V gene is TRBV9, the J gene TRBJ1-1; TRBD1 matches 9 bases. The CDR3 covers 15 residues. After removal of 4 bases from V and 6 bases from J, the junction contained 10 bases not matched to a gene. The V gene's germline CDR1 is SGDLS and CDR2 YYNGEE. The CDR3 loop is CASSSTGGTSAEAFF. The DNA of the CDR3 is TGTGCCAGCAGCTCGACAGGGGGTACTAGTGCTGAAGCTTTCTTT.

This chain joins TRBV5-4 and TRBJ1-1; 10 bases map to TRBD1. Germline CDR1 is SGHNT and CDR2 is YYREEE (reference sequence). The J segment lost 0 bases and the V segment lost 4 bases, leaving 9 bases of the junction unmatched. The CDR3 sequence is 17 residues long. CDR3 nucleotide sequence: TGTGCCAGCAGCACCCGGGACAGGGGCCTAATGAACACTGAAGCTTTCTTT. Encoded protein: CASSTRDRGLMNTEAFF.

The chain recombines TRBV6-1 with TRBJ1-2; TRBD1 might be the D (6 bases). The CDR3 contains 15 residues. Per the germline V gene, CDR1 is MNHNS and CDR2 is SASEGT. V was shortened by 1 base and J by 4 bases, with 13 bases between the two germline ends. Here the CDR3 reads CASSEGHGQLYGYTF. CDR3 coding DNA: TGTGCCAGCAGTGAAGGACACGGACAGCTCTATGGCTACACCTTC.

This clone has just one count. The chain combines TRBV3-1 (or the pseudogene TRBV3-2) with TRBJ2-7; D may be TRBD2 (6 bases). V was cut by 3 bases and J by 6 bases, with 18 bases left in between. Germline V gene lookup returns CDR1 LGHDT and CDR2 YNNKEL (reference sequence). The CDR3 consists of 15 residues. The CDR3 DNA sequence: TGTGCCAGCAGCCACCGTGGAGGGCCGGGCTTCGAGCAGTACTTC. Its protein is CASSHRGGPGFEQYF.

The chain joins TRBV9 to TRBJ2-7; D is perhaps TRBD2 (6 bases). V lost 0 bases and J lost 6, with 13 bases in between. The CDR3 contains 14 residues. Germline CDR1 and CDR2: SGDLS and YYNGEE. The CDR3 is CASSVGEEKGEQYF. Written as DNA, the CDR3 is TGTGCCAGCAGCGTAGGGGAGGAGAAGGGCGAGCAGTACTTC.

This rearrangement joins TRBV6-1 to TRBJ2-5; no firm D call. The germline V gene encodes CDR1 MNHNS and CDR2 SASEGT. CDR3 length equals 14 residues. The germline V and J ends were trimmed by 2 bases and 5 bases, with 12 bases remaining between them. The CDR3 nucleotides read TGTGCCAGCAGTGAAAACCACAATACGGAGACCCAGTACTTC. It encodes CASSENHNTETQYF.